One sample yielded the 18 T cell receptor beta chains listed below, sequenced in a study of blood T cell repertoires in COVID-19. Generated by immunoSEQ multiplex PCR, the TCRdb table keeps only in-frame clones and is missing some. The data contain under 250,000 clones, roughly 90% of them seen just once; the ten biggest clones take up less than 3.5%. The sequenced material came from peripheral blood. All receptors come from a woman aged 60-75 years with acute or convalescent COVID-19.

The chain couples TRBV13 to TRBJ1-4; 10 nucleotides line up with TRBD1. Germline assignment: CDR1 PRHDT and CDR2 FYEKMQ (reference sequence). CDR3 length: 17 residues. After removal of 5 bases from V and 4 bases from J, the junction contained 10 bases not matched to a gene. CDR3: CASSRSGTGVYNEKLFF. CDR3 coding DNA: TGTGCCAGCAGCCGGTCCGGGACAGGGGTCTATAATGAAAAACTGTTTTTT.

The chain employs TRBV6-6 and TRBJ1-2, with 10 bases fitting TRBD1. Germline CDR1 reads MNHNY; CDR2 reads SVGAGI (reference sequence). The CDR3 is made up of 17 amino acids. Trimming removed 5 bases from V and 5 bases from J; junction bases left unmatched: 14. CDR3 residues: CASSPEDRGRECYGYTF. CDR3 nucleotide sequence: TGTGCCAGCAGTCCGGAAGACAGGGGGCGGGAGTGTTATGGCTACACCTTC.

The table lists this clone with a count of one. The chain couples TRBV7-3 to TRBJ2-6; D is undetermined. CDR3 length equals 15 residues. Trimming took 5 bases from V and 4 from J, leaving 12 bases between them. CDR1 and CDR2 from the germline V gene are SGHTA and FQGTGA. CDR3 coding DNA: TGTGCCAGCAGCCCCACTCTCTCCGGGGCCAACGTCCTGACTTTC. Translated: CASSPTLSGANVLTF.

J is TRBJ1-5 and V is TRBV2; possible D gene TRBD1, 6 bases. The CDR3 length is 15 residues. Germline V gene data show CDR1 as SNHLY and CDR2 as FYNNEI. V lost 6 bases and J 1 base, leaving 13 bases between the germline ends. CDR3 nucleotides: TGTGCCAGCAGATCAGGACAGCCGAGCAATCAGCCCCAGCATTTT. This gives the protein CASRSGQPSNQPQHF.

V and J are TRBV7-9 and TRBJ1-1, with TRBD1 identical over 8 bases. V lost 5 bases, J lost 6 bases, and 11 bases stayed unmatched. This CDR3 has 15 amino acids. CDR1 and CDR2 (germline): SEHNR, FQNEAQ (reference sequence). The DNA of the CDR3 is TGTGCCAGCAGCAGCAGGACAGGGTATGGGGCTGAAGCTTTCTTT. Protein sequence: CASSSRTGYGAEAFF.

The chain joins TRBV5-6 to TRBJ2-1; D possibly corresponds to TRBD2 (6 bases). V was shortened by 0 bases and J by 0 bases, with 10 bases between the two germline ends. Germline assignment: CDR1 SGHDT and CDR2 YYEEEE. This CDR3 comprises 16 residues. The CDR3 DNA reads TGTGCCAGCAGCTTGGGGTCGGGAGCCTCCTACAATGAGCAGTTCTTC. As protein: CASSLGSGASYNEQFF. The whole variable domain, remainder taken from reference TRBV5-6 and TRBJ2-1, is DAGVTQSPTHLIKTRGQQVTLRCSPKSGHDTVSWYQQALGQGPQFIFQYYEEEERQRGNFPDRFSGHQFPNYSSELNVNALLLGDSALYLCASSLGSGASYNEQFFGPGTRLTVL.

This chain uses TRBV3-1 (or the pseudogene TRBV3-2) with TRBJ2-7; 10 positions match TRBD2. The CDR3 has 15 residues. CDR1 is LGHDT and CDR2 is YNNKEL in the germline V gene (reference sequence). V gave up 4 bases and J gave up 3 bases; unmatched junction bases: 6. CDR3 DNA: TGTGCCAGCAGCCCCGGGGTAGCGGGGGGCTACGAGCAGTACTTC. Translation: CASSPGVAGGYEQYF.

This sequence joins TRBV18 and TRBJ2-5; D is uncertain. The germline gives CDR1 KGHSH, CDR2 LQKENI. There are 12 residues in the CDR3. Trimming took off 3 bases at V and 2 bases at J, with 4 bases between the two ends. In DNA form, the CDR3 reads TGTGCCAGCTCACCGCGGCAAGAGACCCAGTACTTC. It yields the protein CASSPRQETQYF. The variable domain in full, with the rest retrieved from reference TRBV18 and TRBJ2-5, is NAGVMQNPRHLVRRRGQEARLRCSPMKGHSHVYWYRQLPEEGLKFMVYLQKENIIDESGMPKERFSAEFPKEGPSILRIQQVVRGDSAAYFCASSPRQETQYFGPGTRLLVL.

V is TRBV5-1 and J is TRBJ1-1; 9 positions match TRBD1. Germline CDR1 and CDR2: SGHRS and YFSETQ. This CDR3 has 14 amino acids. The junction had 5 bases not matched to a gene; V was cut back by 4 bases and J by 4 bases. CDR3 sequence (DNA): TGCGCCAGCAGCGGGGGACAGGGAGTCACTGAAGCTTTCTTT. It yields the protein CASSGGQGVTEAFF.

CDR3 in amino acids: CASSPGTLNTGELFF. CDR3 sequence (DNA): TGCGCCAGCAGCCCCGGGACTTTAAACACCGGGGAGCTGTTTTTT. This rearrangement joins TRBV4-1 to TRBJ2-2; weak D call: TRBD2 (6 bases). Trimming removed 4 bases at V and 2 bases at J, with 11 bases between. CDR3 length: 15 residues. Germline assignment: CDR1 MGHRA and CDR2 YSYEKL.

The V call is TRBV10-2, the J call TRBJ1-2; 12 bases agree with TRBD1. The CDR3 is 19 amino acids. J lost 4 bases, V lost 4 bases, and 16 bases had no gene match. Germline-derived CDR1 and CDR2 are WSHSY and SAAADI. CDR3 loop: CASSVFVGQGAPGTYGYTF. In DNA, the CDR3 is TGCGCCAGCAGTGTGTTTGTGGGACAGGGGGCGCCGGGCACCTATGGCTACACCTTC.

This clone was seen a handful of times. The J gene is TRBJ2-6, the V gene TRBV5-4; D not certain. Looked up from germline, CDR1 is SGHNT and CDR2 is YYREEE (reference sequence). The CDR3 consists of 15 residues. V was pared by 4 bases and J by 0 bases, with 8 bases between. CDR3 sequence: CASSLDPSGANVLTF. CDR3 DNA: TGTGCCAGCAGCCTAGACCCCTCTGGGGCCAACGTCCTGACTTTC. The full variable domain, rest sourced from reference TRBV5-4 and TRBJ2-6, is ETGVTQSPTHLIKTRGQQVTLRCSSQSGHNTVSWYQQALGQGPQFIFQYYREEENGRGNFPPRFSGLQFPNYSSELNVNALELDDSALYLCASSLDPSGANVLTFGAGSRLTVL.

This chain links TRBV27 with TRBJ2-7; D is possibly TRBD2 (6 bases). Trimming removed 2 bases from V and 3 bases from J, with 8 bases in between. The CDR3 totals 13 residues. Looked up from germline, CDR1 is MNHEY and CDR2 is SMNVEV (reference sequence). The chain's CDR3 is CASSLRLDYEQYF. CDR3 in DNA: TGTGCCAGCAGTTTAAGACTAGACTACGAGCAGTACTTC.

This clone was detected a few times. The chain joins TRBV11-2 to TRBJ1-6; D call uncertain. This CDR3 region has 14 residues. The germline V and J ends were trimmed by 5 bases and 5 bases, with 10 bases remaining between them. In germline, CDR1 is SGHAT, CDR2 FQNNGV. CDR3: CASSPMRDNSPLHF. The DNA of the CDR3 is TGTGCCAGCAGCCCTATGAGGGATAATTCACCCCTCCACTTT.

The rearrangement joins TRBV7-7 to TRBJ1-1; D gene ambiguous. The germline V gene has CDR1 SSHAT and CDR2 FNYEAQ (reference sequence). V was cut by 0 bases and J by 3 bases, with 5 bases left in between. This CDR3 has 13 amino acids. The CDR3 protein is CASSLAQDTEAFF. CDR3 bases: TGTGCCAGCAGCTTAGCGCAGGACACTGAAGCTTTCTTT.

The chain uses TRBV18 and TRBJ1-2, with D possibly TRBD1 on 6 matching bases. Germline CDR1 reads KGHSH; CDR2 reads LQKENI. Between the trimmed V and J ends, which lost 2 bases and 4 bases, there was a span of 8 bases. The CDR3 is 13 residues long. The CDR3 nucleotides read TGTGCCAGCTCACCAAGGGACACCTATGGCTACACCTTC. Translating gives CASSPRDTYGYTF. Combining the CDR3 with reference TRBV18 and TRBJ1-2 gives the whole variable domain NAGVMQNPRHLVRRRGQEARLRCSPMKGHSHVYWYRQLPEEGLKFMVYLQKENIIDESGMPKERFSAEFPKEGPSILRIQQVVRGDSAAYFCASSPRDTYGYTFGSGTRLTVV.

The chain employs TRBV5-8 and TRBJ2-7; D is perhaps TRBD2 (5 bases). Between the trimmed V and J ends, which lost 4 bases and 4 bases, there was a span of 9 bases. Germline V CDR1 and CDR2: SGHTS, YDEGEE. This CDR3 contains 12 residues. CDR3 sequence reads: CASSPGGYEQYF. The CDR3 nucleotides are TGTGCCAGCAGCCCCGGAGGTTACGAGCAGTACTTC.

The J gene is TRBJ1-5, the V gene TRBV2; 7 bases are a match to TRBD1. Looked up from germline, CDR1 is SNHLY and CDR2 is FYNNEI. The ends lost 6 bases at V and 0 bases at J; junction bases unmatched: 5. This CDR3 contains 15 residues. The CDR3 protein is CASRATGYSNQPQHF. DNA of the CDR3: TGTGCCAGCAGAGCGACAGGGTATAGCAATCAGCCCCAGCATTTT.